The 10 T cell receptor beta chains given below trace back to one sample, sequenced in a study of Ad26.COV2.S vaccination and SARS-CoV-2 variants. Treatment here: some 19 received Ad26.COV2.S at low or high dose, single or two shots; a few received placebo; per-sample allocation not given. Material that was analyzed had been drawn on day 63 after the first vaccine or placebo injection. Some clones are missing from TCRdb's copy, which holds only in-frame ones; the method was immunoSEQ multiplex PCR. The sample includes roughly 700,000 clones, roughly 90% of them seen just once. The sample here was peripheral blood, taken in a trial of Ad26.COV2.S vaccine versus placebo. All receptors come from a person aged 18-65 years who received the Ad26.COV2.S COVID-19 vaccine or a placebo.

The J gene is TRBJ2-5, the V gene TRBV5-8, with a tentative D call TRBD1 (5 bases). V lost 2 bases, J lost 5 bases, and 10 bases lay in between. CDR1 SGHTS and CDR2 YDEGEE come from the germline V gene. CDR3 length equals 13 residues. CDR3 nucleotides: TGTGCCAGCAGCTTCCAGGGCAGTGAGACCCAGTACTTC. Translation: CASSFQGSETQYF.

CDR3 sequence (DNA): TGTGCCAGCAGTTCACAACGGGACAGCAATCAGCCCCAGCATTTT. Its translation: CASSSQRDSNQPQHF. The V call is TRBV6-5, the J call TRBJ1-5; possibly TRBD1 for D (5 bases). V was cut by 4 bases and J by 1 base, with 11 bases left in between. The V gene's germline CDR1 is MNHEY and CDR2 SVGAGI. CDR3 size: 15 residues.

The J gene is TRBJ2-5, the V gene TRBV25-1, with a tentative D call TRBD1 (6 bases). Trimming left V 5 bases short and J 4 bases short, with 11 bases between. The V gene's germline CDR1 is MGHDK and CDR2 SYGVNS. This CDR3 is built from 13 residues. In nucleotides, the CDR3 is TGTGCCAGCAGTCAAACAGGGCGAGAGACCCAGTACTTC. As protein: CASSQTGRETQYF.

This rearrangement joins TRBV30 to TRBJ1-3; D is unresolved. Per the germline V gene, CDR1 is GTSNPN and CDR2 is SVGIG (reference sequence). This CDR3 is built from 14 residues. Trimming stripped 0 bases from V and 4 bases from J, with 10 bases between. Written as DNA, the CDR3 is TGTGCCTGGAGTGTACACTCAACGGGAAACACCATATATTTT. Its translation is CAWSVHSTGNTIYF.

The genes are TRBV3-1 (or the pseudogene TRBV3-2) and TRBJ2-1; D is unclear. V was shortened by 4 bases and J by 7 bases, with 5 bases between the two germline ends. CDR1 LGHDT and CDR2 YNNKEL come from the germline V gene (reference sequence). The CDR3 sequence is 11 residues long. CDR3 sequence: CASSLLNEQFF. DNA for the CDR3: TGTGCCAGCAGCCTTTTAAATGAGCAGTTCTTC.

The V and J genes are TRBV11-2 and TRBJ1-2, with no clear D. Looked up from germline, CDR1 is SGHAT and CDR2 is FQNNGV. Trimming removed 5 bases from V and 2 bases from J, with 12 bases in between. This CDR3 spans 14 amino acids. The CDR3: CASSPMIPNYGYTF. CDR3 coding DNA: TGTGCCAGCAGCCCGATGATACCCAACTATGGCTACACCTTC. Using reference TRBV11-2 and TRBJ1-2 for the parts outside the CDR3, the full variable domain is EAGVAQSPRYKIIEKRQSVAFWCNPISGHATLYWYQQILGQGPKLLIQFQNNGVVDDSQLPKDRFSAERLKGVDSTLKIQPAKLEDSAVYLCASSPMIPNYGYTFGSGTRLTVV.

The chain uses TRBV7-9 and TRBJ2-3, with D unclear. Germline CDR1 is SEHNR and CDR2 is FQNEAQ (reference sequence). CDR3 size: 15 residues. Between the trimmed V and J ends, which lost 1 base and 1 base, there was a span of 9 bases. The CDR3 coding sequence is TGTGCCAGCAGCTTAGGAATTGCGGGCACAGATACGCAGTATTTT. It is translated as CASSLGIAGTDTQYF.

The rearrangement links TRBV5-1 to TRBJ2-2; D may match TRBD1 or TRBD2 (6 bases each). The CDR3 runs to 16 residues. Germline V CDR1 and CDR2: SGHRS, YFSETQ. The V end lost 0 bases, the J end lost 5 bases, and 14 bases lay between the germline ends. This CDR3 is CASSLETGRRTGELFF. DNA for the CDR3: TGCGCCAGCAGCTTGGAAACAGGGAGGAGGACCGGGGAGCTGTTTTTT. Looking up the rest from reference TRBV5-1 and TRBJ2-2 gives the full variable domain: KAGVTQTPRYLIKTRGQQVTLSCSPISGHRSVSWYQQTPGQGLQFLFEYFSETQRNKGNFPGRFSGRQFSNSRSEMNVSTLELGDSALYLCASSLETGRRTGELFFGEGSRLTVL.

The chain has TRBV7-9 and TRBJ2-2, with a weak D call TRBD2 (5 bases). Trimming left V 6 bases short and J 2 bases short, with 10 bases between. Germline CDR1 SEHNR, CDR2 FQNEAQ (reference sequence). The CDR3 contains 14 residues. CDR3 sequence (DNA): TGTGCCAGCAGTCCCCCGGGAAACACCGGGGAGCTGTTTTTT. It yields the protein CASSPPGNTGELFF.

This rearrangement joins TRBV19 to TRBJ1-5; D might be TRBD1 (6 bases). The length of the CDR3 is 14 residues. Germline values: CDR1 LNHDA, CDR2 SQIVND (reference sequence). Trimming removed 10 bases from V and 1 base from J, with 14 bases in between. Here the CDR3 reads CATEGGLSNQPQHF. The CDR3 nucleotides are TGTGCCACTGAGGGGGGGTTGAGCAATCAGCCCCAGCATTTT.